A selection of T cell receptor beta chains follows, all from one sample in a study of blood T cells in healthy people across ages. MiXCR, run by TCRdb on the 5' RACE reads, gives a single entry per CDR3 protein. The sample consists of about 840,000 distinct CDR3 sequences, roughly 29% of them appearing once. These same data were also listed under a study on T cells of mothers and their children.

The sequencing input was blood. The receptors originated from a woman in her 40s in good health. Each CDR3 is given with its conserved first and last residue. A D gene is named only where the DNA matches it firmly. Clone size, where shown, is once, few, many, or a class for clones that have expanded.

>TRBJ2-7|TRBV5-1|TRBD1|few
CASSPDGDRLYEQYF
TGCGCCAGCAGCCCGGACGGGGACAGGCTCTACGAGCAGTACTTC
>TRBJ1-4|TRBV12-3/TRBV12-4|-|once
CASSFDDEKLFF
TGTGCCAGCAGTTTTGACGATGAAAAACTGTTTTTT
>TRBJ2-7|TRBV12-3/TRBV12-4|-|-
CASSLSGTRPYEQYF
TGTGCCAGCAGTTTATCGGGGACACGGCCCTACGAGCAGTACTTC
>TRBJ1-6|TRBV4-3|-|many
CASSQDRSGSRPLHF
TGCGCCAGCAGCCAAGATCGATCAGGCTCTAGACCCCTCCACTTT
>TRBJ2-1|TRBV7-3|TRBD2|-
CASSLISGLPYNEQFF
TGTGCCAGCAGCCTCATTAGCGGGCTCCCCTACAATGAGCAGTTCTTC
>TRBJ2-7|TRBV30|TRBD1|-
CAWMIQGSGEQYF
TGTGCCTGGATGATACAGGGGTCAGGCGAGCAGTACTTC
>TRBJ2-1|TRBV12-3/TRBV12-4|-|-
CASTMEVYNEQFF
TGTGCCAGCACCATGGAGGTGTACAATGAGCAGTTCTTC
>TRBJ1-1|TRBV6-2/TRBV6-3|-|-
CASNKDRRTVNTEAFF
TGTGCCAGCAATAAAGATAGGAGGACGGTGAACACTGAAGCTTTCTTT
>TRBJ1-6|TRBV9|-|-
CASSGGLGGANNSPLHF
TGTGCCAGCAGCGGAGGGCTTGGGGGTGCTAATAATTCACCCCTCCACTTT
>TRBJ2-7|TRBV7-2|-|many
CASSWGASGSYEQYF
TGTGCCAGCAGCTGGGGGGCTAGCGGCTCCTACGAGCAGTACTTC
>TRBJ2-1|TRBV19|-|-
CATKAAGKYNEQFF
TGTGCCACCAAGGCGGCAGGGAAATACAATGAGCAGTTCTTC
>TRBJ2-5|TRBV28|-|-
CASSFDWKETQYF
TGTGCCAGCAGTTTTGACTGGAAAGAGACCCAGTACTTC
>TRBJ2-3|TRBV29-1|-|-
CSVADSTETQYF
TGCAGCGTTGCGGACTCGACAGAGACCCAGTATTTT
>TRBJ2-3|TRBV27|-|-
CASSSGGPRVTQYF
TGTGCCAGCAGTTCTGGAGGACCCCGGGTTACGCAGTATTTT
>TRBJ2-1|TRBV2|TRBD1|many
CASGQGRYFEQFF
TGTGCCAGTGGACAGGGGAGATATTTTGAGCAGTTCTTC
>TRBJ2-7|TRBV5-1|-|-
CASSLVAVGSAYEQYF
TGCGCCAGCAGCCTAGTAGCGGTGGGAAGCGCCTACGAGCAGTACTTC
>TRBJ2-1|TRBV6-5|-|many
CASSQTASYEQFF
TGTGCCAGCAGTCAAACAGCTAGCTATGAGCAGTTCTTC
>TRBJ2-1|TRBV30|TRBD2|many
CAGGLALPYNEQFF
TGTGCCGGGGGACTAGCTTTACCCTACAATGAGCAGTTCTTC
>TRBJ1-1|TRBV27|-|many
CASSFTKASEAFF
TGTGCCAGCAGTTTTACAAAAGCTTCTGAAGCTTTCTTT
>TRBJ1-5|TRBV20-1|-|-
CSARAEGMGSNQPQHF
TGCAGTGCTAGAGCCGAGGGGATGGGGAGCAATCAGCCCCAGCATTTT
>TRBJ2-7|TRBV20-1|TRBD1|few
CSARNLVGQDYEQYF
TGCAGTGCTAGAAACCTCGTGGGACAGGACTACGAGCAGTACTTC
>TRBJ2-5|TRBV2|-|-
CASRDGRLVIEETQYF
TGTGCCAGCAGAGACGGACGGCTTGTCATTGAAGAGACCCAGTACTTC
>TRBJ1-6|TRBV2|TRBD1|-
CASGTGYSPLHF
TGTGCCAGCGGGACAGGATATTCACCCCTCCACTTT
>TRBJ2-4|TRBV12-3/TRBV12-4|TRBD1|many
CASSIPPGQGASKNIQYF
TGTGCCAGCAGTATACCCCCCGGACAGGGGGCGTCCAAAAACATTCAGTACTTC
>TRBJ2-5|TRBV7-9|TRBD2|many
CASSLDVASGGATETQYF
TGTGCCAGCAGCTTAGATGTGGCTAGCGGGGGGGCCACGGAGACCCAGTACTTC
>TRBJ2-7|TRBV27|TRBD1|many
CASSTGGAVYEQYF
TGTGCCAGCAGCACAGGGGGCGCCGTGTACGAGCAGTACTTC
>TRBJ1-2|TRBV7-2|TRBD1|-
CASSPAKGTDCGYTF
TGTGCCAGCAGCCCCGCAAAAGGGACAGACTGTGGCTACACCTTC
>TRBJ1-1|TRBV9|TRBD1|-
CASSVGGQGANTEAFF
TGTGCCAGCAGCGTCGGGGGACAGGGAGCGAACACTGAAGCTTTCTTT
>TRBJ1-1|TRBV29-1|-|few
CSVAWTVLLNTEAFF
TGCAGCGTCGCCTGGACAGTACTACTGAACACTGAAGCTTTCTTT
>TRBJ2-1|TRBV20-1|TRBD1|-
CSATTGSSYNEQFF
TGCAGTGCTACGACAGGGAGCTCCTACAATGAGCAGTTCTTC
>TRBJ2-1|TRBV20-1|TRBD1|-
CSARHPGQGAYNEQFF
TGCAGTGCTAGACACCCGGGACAGGGGGCCTACAATGAGCAGTTCTTC
>TRBJ1-1|TRBV2|-|-
CASSEGRAGGDTEAFF
TGTGCCAGCAGTGAAGGTCGTGCCGGCGGGGACACTGAAGCTTTCTTT
>TRBJ2-7|TRBV11-2|-|-
CASSLGPLSYEQYF
TGTGCCAGCAGCTTAGGTCCGCTCTCCTACGAGCAGTACTTC
>TRBJ2-3|TRBV20-1|TRBD2|many
CSARKLAGGDTDTQYF
TGCAGTGCTAGGAAGCTAGCGGGGGGGGACACAGATACGCAGTATTTT
>TRBJ1-2|TRBV7-7|-|many
CASIIDRRHGYTF
TGTGCTAGCATTATAGACAGACGACACGGCTACACCTTC
>TRBJ2-5|TRBV6-6|-|few
CASSYDGLGAEQETQYF
TGTGCCAGCAGTTACGACGGCCTGGGGGCGGAACAAGAGACCCAGTACTTC
>TRBJ2-1|TRBV4-3|TRBD1|-
CASSQQNRDSRQFF
TGCGCCAGCAGCCAACAAAACCGGGACAGTCGGCAGTTCTTC
>TRBJ2-3|TRBV7-2|-|-
CASSLESNSLTDTQYF
TGTGCCAGCAGCTTAGAATCGAATAGCCTCACAGATACGCAGTATTTT
>TRBJ2-7|TRBV9|TRBD2|-
CHSGPYEQYF
TGCCATAGCGGGCCCTACGAGCAGTACTTC
>TRBJ1-5|TRBV10-2|-|many
CASSTGNQPQHF
TGCGCCAGCAGTACAGGGAATCAGCCCCAGCATTTT
>TRBJ2-7|TRBV7-9|-|many
CASSLEPQDYEQYF
TGTGCCAGCAGCTTGGAACCACAGGACTACGAGCAGTACTTC
>TRBJ2-1|TRBV7-2|-|-
CASSYGSKGQFF
TGTGCCAGCAGCTACGGGTCCAAAGGGCAGTTCTTC
>TRBJ1-1|TRBV7-6|TRBD1|few
CASSLATGTGASEAFF
TGTGCCAGCAGCTTAGCTACGGGGACAGGGGCTTCTGAAGCTTTCTTT
>TRBJ2-7|TRBV5-1|TRBD1|many
CASSSGGRSYEQYF
TGCGCCAGCAGCTCAGGGGGTCGTTCCTACGAGCAGTACTTC
>TRBJ1-2|TRBV28|-|few
CASSANTGIGGYTF
TGTGCCAGCAGTGCAAATACAGGGATTGGCGGCTACACCTTC
>TRBJ1-5|TRBV20-1|TRBD1|-
CSARGDRVGQPQHF
TGCAGTGCTAGAGGGGACAGGGTGGGTCAGCCCCAGCATTTT
>TRBJ2-6|TRBV7-3|TRBD1|many
CASSPGTGWNVLTF
TGTGCCAGCAGCCCCGGGACAGGGTGGAACGTCCTGACTTTC
>TRBJ1-1|TRBV6-1|-|few
CASLTGGRTEAFF
TGTGCCAGTTTAACGGGGGGGCGCACTGAAGCTTTCTTT
>TRBJ2-3|TRBV20-1|-|-
CSAGASTDTQYF
TGCAGTGCTGGTGCATCCACAGATACGCAGTATTTT
>TRBJ2-7|TRBV28|-|-
CASSLELSLSGTQTYEQYF
TGTGCCAGCAGTTTAGAATTGAGTCTTTCGGGAACACAAACCTACGAGCAGTACTTC
>TRBJ2-7|TRBV30|-|-
CAWSSYTDIYEQYF
TGTGCCTGGAGTTCTTATACGGACATCTACGAGCAGTACTTC
>TRBJ1-1|TRBV6-1|-|few
CASSIWGGTEAFF
TGTGCCAGCAGTATTTGGGGGGGCACTGAAGCTTTCTTT
>TRBJ1-2|TRBV9|-|-
CTSSTGTVHYGYTF
TGTACCAGCAGTACCGGGACTGTCCACTATGGCTACACCTTC
>TRBJ1-5|TRBV20-1|TRBD1|many
CSAGGTGYNQPQHF
TGCAGTGCGGGAGGGACAGGCTACAATCAGCCCCAGCATTTT
>TRBJ1-1|TRBV6-5|-|-
CASSYAPSGPEAFF
TGTGCCAGCAGTTACGCACCTTCGGGCCCTGAAGCTTTCTTT
>TRBJ2-1|TRBV9|-|many
CASSVARDPNEQFF
TGTGCCAGCAGCGTAGCCCGGGATCCAAATGAGCAGTTCTTC
>TRBJ1-2|TRBV7-2|TRBD1|few
CASSLVQGAIFNCGYTF
TGTGCCAGCAGCTTAGTGCAGGGGGCCATATTTAACTGTGGCTACACCTTC
>TRBJ2-7|TRBV2|-|many
CASRSTVTYEQYF
TGTGCCAGCAGGTCGACAGTGACCTACGAGCAGTACTTC
>TRBJ2-1|TRBV11-2|-|many
CASSYRGNQVGQFF
TGTGCCAGCAGCTACCGGGGGAATCAGGTGGGCCAGTTCTTC
>TRBJ2-7|TRBV7-2|-|many
CASSAAGGGTYEQYF
TGTGCCAGCAGCGCGGCAGGTGGGGGGACCTACGAGCAGTACTTC